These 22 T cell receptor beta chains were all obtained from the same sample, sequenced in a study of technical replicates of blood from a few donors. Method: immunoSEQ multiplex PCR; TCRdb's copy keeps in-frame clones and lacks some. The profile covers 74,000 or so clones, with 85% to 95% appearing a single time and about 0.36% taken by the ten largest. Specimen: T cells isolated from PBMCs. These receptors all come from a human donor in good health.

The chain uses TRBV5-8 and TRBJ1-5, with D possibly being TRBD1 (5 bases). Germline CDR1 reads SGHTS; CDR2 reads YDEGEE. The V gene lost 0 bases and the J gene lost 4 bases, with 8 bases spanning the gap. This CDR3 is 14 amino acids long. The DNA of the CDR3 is TGTGCCAGCAGCTTGGATTCAGGGAATCAGCCCCAGCATTTT. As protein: CASSLDSGNQPQHF.

The CDR3 spells CASSINPRNEKLFF. The CDR3, as DNA: TGTGCCAGTAGTATCAACCCGAGAAATGAAAAACTGTTTTTT. The chain joins TRBV19 to TRBJ1-4; D not certain. Per the germline V gene, CDR1 is LNHDA and CDR2 is SQIVND (reference sequence). The CDR3 loop spans 14 amino acids. V was pared by 3 bases and J by 5 bases, with 10 bases between.

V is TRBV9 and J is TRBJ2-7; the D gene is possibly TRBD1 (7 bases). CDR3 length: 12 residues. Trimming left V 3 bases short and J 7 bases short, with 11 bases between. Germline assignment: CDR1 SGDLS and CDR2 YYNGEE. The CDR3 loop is CASSEGAGEQYF. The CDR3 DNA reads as TGTGCCAGCAGCGAGGGGGCGGGAGAGCAGTACTTC. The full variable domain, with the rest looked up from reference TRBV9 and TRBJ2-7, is DSGVTQTPKHLITATGQRVTLRCSPRSGDLSVYWYQQSLDQGLQFLIQYYNGEERAKGNILERFSAQQFPDLHSELNLSSLELGDSALYFCASSEGAGEQYFGPGTRLTVT.

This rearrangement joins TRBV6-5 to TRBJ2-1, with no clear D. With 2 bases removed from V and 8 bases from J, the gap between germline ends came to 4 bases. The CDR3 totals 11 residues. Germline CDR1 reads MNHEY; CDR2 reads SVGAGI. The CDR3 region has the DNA TGTGCCAGCAGTTACGGGCATGAGCAGTTCTTC. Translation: CASSYGHEQFF.

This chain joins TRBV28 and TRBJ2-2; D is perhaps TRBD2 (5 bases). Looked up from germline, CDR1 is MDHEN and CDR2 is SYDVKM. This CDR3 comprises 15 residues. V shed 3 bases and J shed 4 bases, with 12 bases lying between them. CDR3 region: CASSFIGLVTGELFF. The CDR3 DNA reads TGTGCCAGCAGTTTTATTGGACTCGTCACCGGGGAGCTGTTTTTT.

The CDR3 region has the DNA TGTGCCAGCAGCCGGGACAGGGGAGGAAACACCATATATTTT. Translation gives CASSRDRGGNTIYF. The chain carries TRBV7-2 and TRBJ1-3, with 10 bases lining up with TRBD1. CDR3 length: 14 amino acids. V was clipped by 5 bases and J by 4 bases; unmatched bases: 2. Germline CDR1 reads SGHTA; CDR2 reads FQGNSA.

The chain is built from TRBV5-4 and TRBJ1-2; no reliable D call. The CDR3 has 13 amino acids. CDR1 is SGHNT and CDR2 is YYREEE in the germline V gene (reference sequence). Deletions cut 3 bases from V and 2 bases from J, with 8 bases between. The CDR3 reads CASSYDTNYGYTF. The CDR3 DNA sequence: TGTGCCAGCAGCTACGACACCAACTATGGCTACACCTTC.

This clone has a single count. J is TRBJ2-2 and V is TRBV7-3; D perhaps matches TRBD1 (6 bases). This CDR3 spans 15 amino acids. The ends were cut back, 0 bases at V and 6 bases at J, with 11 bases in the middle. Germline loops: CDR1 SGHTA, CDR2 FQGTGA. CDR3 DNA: TGTGCCAGCAGCTTAACGGCAGGGGCGGCCGGGGAGCTGTTTTTT. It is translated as CASSLTAGAAGELFF.

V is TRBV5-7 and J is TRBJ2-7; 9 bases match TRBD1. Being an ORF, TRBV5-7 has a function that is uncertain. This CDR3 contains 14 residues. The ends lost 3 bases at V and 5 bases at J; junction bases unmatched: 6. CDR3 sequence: CASSSGTGRHEQYF. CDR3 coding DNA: TGTGCCAGCAGCTCCGGGACAGGGCGACACGAGCAGTACTTC.

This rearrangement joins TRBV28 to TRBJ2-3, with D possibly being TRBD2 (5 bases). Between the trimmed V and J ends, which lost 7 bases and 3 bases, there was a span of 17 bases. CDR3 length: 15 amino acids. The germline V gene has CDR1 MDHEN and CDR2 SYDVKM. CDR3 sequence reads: CASTLTLTGTDTQYF. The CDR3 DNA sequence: TGTGCCAGCACTCTTACACTGACGGGGACAGATACGCAGTATTTT.

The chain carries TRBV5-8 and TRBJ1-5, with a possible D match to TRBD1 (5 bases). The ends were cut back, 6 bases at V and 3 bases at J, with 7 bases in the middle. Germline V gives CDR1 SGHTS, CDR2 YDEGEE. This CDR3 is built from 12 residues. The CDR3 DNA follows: TGTGCCAGCACGGGACTCAATCAGCCCCAGCATTTT. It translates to CASTGLNQPQHF.

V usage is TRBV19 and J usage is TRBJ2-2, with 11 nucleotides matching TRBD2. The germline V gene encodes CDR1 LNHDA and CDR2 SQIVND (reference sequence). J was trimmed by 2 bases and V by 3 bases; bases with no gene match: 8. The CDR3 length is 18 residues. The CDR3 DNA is TGTGCCAGTAGTATCACTAGCGGGAGATGGGTTAACACCGGGGAGCTGTTTTTT. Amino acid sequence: CASSITSGRWVNTGELFF.

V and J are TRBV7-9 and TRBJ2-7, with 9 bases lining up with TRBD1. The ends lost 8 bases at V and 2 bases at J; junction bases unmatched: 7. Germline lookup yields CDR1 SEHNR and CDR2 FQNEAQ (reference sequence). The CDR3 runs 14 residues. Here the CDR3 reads CASFRGQGPYEQYF. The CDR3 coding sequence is TGTGCCAGCTTCCGGGGACAGGGTCCCTACGAGCAGTACTTC. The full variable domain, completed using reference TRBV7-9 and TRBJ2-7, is DTGVSQNPRHKITKRGQNVTFRCDPISEHNRLYWYRQTLGQGPEFLTYFQNEAQLEKSRLLSDRFSAERPKGSFSTLEIQRTEQGDSAMYLCASFRGQGPYEQYFGPGTRLTVT.

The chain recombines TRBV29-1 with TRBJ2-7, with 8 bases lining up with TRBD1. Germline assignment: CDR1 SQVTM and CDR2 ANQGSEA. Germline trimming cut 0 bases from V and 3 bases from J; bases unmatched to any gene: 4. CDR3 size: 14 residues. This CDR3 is CSVEDGTGFYEQYF. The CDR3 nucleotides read TGCAGCGTTGAAGATGGGACAGGATTCTACGAGCAGTACTTC.

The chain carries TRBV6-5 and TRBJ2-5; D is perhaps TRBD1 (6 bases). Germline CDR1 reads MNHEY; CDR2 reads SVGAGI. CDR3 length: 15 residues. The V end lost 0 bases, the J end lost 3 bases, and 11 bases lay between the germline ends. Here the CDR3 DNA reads TGTGCCAGCAGTTACTCTGGGACACCAGAAGAGACCCAGTACTTC. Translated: CASSYSGTPEETQYF.

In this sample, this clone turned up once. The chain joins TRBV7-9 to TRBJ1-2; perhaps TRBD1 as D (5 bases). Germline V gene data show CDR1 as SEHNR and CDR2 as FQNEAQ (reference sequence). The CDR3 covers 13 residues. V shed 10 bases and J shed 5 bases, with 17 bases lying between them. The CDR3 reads CAIMGIQAYGYTF. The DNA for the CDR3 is TGTGCCATCATGGGGATACAGGCTTATGGCTACACCTTC.

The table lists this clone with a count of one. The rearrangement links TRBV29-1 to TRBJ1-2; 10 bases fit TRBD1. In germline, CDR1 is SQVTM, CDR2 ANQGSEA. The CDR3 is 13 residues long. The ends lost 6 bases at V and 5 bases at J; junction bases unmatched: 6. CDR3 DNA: TGCAGCGTGGGACAGGGGCTAGAATATGGCTACACCTTC. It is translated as CSVGQGLEYGYTF. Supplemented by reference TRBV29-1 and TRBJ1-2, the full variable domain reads SAVISQKPSRDICQRGTSLTIQCQVDSQVTMMFWYRQQPGQSLTLIATANQGSEATYESGFVIDKFPISRPNLTFSTLTVSNMSPEDSSIYLCSVGQGLEYGYTFGSGTRLTVV.

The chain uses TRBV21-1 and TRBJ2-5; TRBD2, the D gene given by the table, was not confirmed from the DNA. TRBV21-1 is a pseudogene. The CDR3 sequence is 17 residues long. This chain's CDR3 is CASRINLTSGREETQYF. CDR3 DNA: TGTGCCAGCCGAATTAATCTGACTAGCGGGAGGGAGGAGACCCAGTACTTC.

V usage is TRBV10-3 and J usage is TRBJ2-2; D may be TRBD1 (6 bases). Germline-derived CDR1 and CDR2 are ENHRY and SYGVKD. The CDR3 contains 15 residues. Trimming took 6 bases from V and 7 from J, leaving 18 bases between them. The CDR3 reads CAISAIQGQIGELFF. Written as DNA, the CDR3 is TGTGCCATCAGCGCGATCCAGGGGCAGATCGGGGAGCTGTTTTTT.

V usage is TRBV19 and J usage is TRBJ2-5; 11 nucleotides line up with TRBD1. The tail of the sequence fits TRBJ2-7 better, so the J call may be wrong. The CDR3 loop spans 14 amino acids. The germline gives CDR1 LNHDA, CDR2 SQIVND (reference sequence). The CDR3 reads CASSPGQGDYEQYF. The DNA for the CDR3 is TGTGCCAGTTCGCCGGGACAGGGGGATTACGAGCAGTACTTC.

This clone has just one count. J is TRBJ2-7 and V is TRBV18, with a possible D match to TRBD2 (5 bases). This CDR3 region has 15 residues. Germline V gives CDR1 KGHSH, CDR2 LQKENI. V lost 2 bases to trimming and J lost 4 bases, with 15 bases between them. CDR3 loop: CASSPFRGNPYEQYF. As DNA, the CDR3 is TGTGCCAGCTCACCATTTCGGGGAAACCCTTACGAGCAGTACTTC.

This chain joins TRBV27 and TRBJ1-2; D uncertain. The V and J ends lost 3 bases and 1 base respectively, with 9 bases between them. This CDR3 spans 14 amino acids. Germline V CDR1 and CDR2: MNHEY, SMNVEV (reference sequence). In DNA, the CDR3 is TGTGCCAGCAGTTTTGGAGGCAGTAACTATGGCTACACCTTC. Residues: CASSFGGSNYGYTF.